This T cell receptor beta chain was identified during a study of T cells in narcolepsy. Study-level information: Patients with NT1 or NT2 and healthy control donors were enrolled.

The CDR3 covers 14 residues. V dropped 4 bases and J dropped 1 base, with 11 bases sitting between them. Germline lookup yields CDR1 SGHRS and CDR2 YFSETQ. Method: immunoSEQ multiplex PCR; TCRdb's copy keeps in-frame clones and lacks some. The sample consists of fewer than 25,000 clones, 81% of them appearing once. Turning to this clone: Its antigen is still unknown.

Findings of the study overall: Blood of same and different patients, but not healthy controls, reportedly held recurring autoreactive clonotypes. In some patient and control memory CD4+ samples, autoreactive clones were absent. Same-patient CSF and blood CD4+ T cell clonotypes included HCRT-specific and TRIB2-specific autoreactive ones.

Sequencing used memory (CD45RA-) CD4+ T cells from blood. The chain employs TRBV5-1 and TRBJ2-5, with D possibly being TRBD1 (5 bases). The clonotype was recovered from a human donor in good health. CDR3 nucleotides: TGCGCCAGCAGCCCCGGACACGGCCAAGAGACCCAGTACTTC. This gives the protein CASSPGHGQETQYF.